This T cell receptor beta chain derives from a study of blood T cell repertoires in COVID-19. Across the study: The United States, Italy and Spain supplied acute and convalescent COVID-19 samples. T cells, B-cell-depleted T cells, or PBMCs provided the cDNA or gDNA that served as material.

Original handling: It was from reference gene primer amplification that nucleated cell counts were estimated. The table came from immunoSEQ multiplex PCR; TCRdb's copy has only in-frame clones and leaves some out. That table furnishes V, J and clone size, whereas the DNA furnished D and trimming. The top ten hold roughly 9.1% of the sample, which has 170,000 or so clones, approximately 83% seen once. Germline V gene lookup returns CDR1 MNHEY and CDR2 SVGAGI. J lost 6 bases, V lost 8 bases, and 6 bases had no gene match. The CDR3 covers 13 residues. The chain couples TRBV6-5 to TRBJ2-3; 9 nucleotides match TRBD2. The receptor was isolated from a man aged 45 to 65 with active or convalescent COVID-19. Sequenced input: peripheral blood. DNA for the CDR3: TGTGCCAGCGAGAGCGGGAGGCTGGATACGCAGTATTTT. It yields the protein CASESGRLDTQYF.